This is a list of T cell receptor beta chains from one sample in a study of blood T cells in healthy people across ages. TCRdb called the 5' RACE reads again in MiXCR, with one record for every CDR3 protein. The sample contains 1.5 million to 2 million distinct CDR3 sequences, about 49% of which appear only once. The sample consisted of blood. Receptors originate from a middle-aged woman in good health. The CDR3 runs from the conserved cysteine through the conserved F or W. D genes are given only for firm matches. Only part of the rows carry a size: once, few, many, or a class if the clone is expanded.

V	J	D	size	DNA	CDR3
TRBV20-1	TRBJ1-5	TRBD1	once	TGCAGTGCTCCGAGGGGGACAGGGTATCGTCATAGCAATCAGCCCCAGCATTTT	CSAPRGTGYRHSNQPQHF
TRBV27	TRBJ2-1	-	few	TGTGCCAGCAGTGTAACTCAGGAAGGGACCAATGAGCAGTTCTTC	CASSVTQEGTNEQFF
TRBV15	TRBJ2-7	-	-	TGTGCCACCAGCAGAGTCGTGAGGACCGCCTACGAGCAGTACTTC	CATSRVVRTAYEQYF
TRBV3-1	TRBJ2-5	TRBD1	-	TGTGCCAGCAGCCCATGGACAGGGGGAGTGGAGACCCAGTACTTC	CASSPWTGGVETQYF
TRBV6-2/TRBV6-3	TRBJ2-1	-	-	TGTGCCAGTAAACAGGGACCTGAGCAGTTCTTC	CASKQGPEQFF
TRBV12-3/TRBV12-4	TRBJ2-5	TRBD2	-	TGTGCCAGCAGTCCAGAAGGGTCGCGGGGGGAAGCCCCAGAGACCCAGTACTTC	CASSPEGSRGEAPETQYF
TRBV20-1	TRBJ2-7	TRBD2	-	TGCAGTGCGGGCCTAGCGGGGGCTAGCTCCTACGAGCAGTACTTC	CSAGLAGASSYEQYF
TRBV12-3/TRBV12-4	TRBJ2-1	-	-	TGTGCCAGCAGTTTTGCGGGGGCTAGTAACGAGCAGTTCTTC	CASSFAGASNEQFF
TRBV6-6	TRBJ1-6	-	-	TGTGCCAGCAGTTACTCGGGCGGGGGGATTAATTCACCCCTCCACTTT	CASSYSGGGINSPLHF
TRBV2	TRBJ2-1	TRBD1	few	TGTGCCAGCACGGGACAGAGAACCTACAATGAGCAGTTCTTC	CASTGQRTYNEQFF
TRBV7-2	TRBJ2-5	TRBD1	once	TGTGCCAGCAGCCACCGGACAGGGGGCAACCAAGAGACCCAGTACTTC	CASSHRTGGNQETQYF
TRBV27	TRBJ2-7	TRBD1	once	TGTGCCAGCGTCACCGGAAATCGGACAGGGGAGTACGAGCAGTACTTC	CASVTGNRTGEYEQYF
TRBV15	TRBJ2-7	-	-	TGTGCCACCAGAATGACAGGTGTTTACGAGCAGTACTTC	CATRMTGVYEQYF
TRBV20-1	TRBJ1-4	TRBD1	-	TGCAGTGCTACGGAGCGCACGACAGGGGATGAAAAACTGTTTTTT	CSATERTTGDEKLFF
TRBV29-1	TRBJ2-1	-	few	TGCAGCGTTGCCTCGGGACTTCTCCTCCACAATGAGCAGTTCTTC	CSVASGLLLHNEQFF
TRBV29-1	TRBJ2-7	TRBD1	-	TGCAGCGTTTACGGACAGGGCCACGAGCAGTACTTC	CSVYGQGHEQYF
TRBV11-2	TRBJ2-1	-	-	TGTGCCAGCAGCTTAGAGCGGGGTCGGGTGGAGCAGTTCTTC	CASSLERGRVEQFF
TRBV7-2	TRBJ2-5	-	few	TGTGCCAGCAGCTTTGGACTACCGGAGACCCAGTACTTC	CASSFGLPETQYF
TRBV28	TRBJ2-7	-	few	TGTGCCAGCAGTTCATCCGGGGGCAAGCGGTACGAGCAGTACTTC	CASSSSGGKRYEQYF
TRBV28	TRBJ2-3	TRBD1	-	TGTGCCAGCAGTCCAGGGACAGGGGTAGAAGATACGCAGTATTTT	CASSPGTGVEDTQYF
TRBV28	TRBJ2-1	-	-	TGTGCCAGCATCGGGGCCTCCTACAATGAGCAGTTCTTC	CASIGASYNEQFF
TRBV10-3	TRBJ2-7	TRBD1	-	TGTGCCTCACGGCAGGACAGGGGAGGTTTGGACGAGCAGTACTTC	CASRQDRGGLDEQYF
TRBV12-3/TRBV12-4	TRBJ2-1	-	-	TGTGCCAGCAGCTTCATAGCGGCCCCCGGGAATGAGCAGTTCTTC	CASSFIAAPGNEQFF
TRBV3-1	TRBJ2-7	-	once	TGTGCCAGCAGCCAAGACTTACGCTCCGAGCAGTACTTC	CASSQDLRSEQYF
TRBV7-9	TRBJ2-1	TRBD2	-	TGTGCCAGCAGCTTAGCCAGACTAAGCGGGGGGTACAATGAGCAGTTCTTC	CASSLARLSGGYNEQFF
TRBV2	TRBJ2-7	-	-	TGTGCCAGCAAGGATACTGGGGGCACTTACGAGCAGTACTTC	CASKDTGGTYEQYF
TRBV27	TRBJ2-4	-	-	TGTGCCAGCAGTTCACAGACAGAAAACATTCAGTACTTC	CASSSQTENIQYF
TRBV28	TRBJ2-1	TRBD1	-	TGTGCCAGCAGTTCAACATCGGTCGGACAGGAGAATGTGTCCTACAATGAGCAGTTCTTC	CASSSTSVGQENVSYNEQFF
TRBV28	TRBJ1-2	-	-	TGTGCCAGCACTTCGACGGTTGCCTATGGCTACACCTTC	CASTSTVAYGYTF
TRBV12-5	TRBJ2-1	TRBD2	-	TGTGCTAGTGGTTTGCCGGGGAGGGGCCTCGGCTACAATGAGCAGTTCTTC	CASGLPGRGLGYNEQFF
TRBV29-1	TRBJ2-1	-	-	TGCAGCGTTGCTCCCGGTTACAATGAGCAGTTCTTC	CSVAPGYNEQFF
TRBV11-2	TRBJ2-5	-	-	TGTGCCATCAGCTTAGAATACAGGGAAGAGACCCAGTACTTC	CAISLEYREETQYF
TRBV7-6	TRBJ2-7	-	-	TGTGCCAGCAGCTTTCTAGGGCCACACTACGAGCAGTACTTC	CASSFLGPHYEQYF
TRBV20-1	TRBJ2-7	-	few	TGCAGTGCTAGAAGCAGTAGCTCCTACGAGCAGTACTTC	CSARSSSSYEQYF
TRBV5-5	TRBJ2-3	TRBD2	-	TGTGCCAGCAGGCGAACTAGCGGGCGGTCAGATACGCAGTATTTT	CASRRTSGRSDTQYF
TRBV6-1	TRBJ1-2	-	-	TGTGCCAGCAGTGAAAACGTGGGGCTCGGCTATGGCTACACCTTC	CASSENVGLGYGYTF
TRBV6-2/TRBV6-3	TRBJ2-1	TRBD2	few	TGTGCCAGCAGGCGACTAGCGGGGGCGGTTGAGCAGTTCTTC	CASRRLAGAVEQFF
TRBV2	TRBJ2-7	TRBD1	-	TGTGCCACCCATCGGGACAGGGACTACGAGCAGTACTTC	CATHRDRDYEQYF
TRBV12-3/TRBV12-4	TRBJ1-5	-	-	TGTGCCAGCAGTTTTAGCCTGCCAAGCAATCAGCCCCAGCATTTT	CASSFSLPSNQPQHF
TRBV4-3	TRBJ1-4	TRBD1	few	TGCGCCAGCAGCCAGGGGGACAGGGGACGCGAAAAACTGTTTTTT	CASSQGDRGREKLFF
TRBV6-6	TRBJ2-1	TRBD2	-	TGTGCCAGCCAAGCACAGCGGGGCGTTTACAATGAGCAGTTCTTC	CASQAQRGVYNEQFF
TRBV5-1	TRBJ2-5	TRBD1	-	TGCGCCAGCAGCCGATTCGACAGGGACCACAATGAGCAGTACTTC	CASSRFDRDHNEQYF
TRBV28	TRBJ2-7	-	-	TGTGCCACCCAATACCCCGGGGGCACATACGAGCAGTACTTC	CATQYPGGTYEQYF
TRBV5-1	TRBJ2-5	-	-	TGCGCCAGCAGCTCCACTAGCTTACAAGAGACCCAGTACTTC	CASSSTSLQETQYF
TRBV7-9	TRBJ2-7	-	-	TGTGCCAGCAGCTTAGAAGCAGATAGTGGGCGTTCCTACGAGCAGTACTTC	CASSLEADSGRSYEQYF
TRBV7-9	TRBJ2-1	-	-	TGTGCCAGCAGCTTAGGACAGCTCTCCTACAATGAGCAGTTCTTC	CASSLGQLSYNEQFF
TRBV7-8	TRBJ2-2	TRBD1	-	TGTGCCAGCAGCTCCGGTAGGACAGGACCCACCGGGGAGCTGTTTTTT	CASSSGRTGPTGELFF
TRBV4-2	TRBJ2-7	TRBD2	few	TGTGCCAGCAGCCAAGACCATAGCGGGGGATTCGGGGAGCAGTACTTC	CASSQDHSGGFGEQYF
TRBV4-3	TRBJ2-1	TRBD1	few	TGCGCCAGCAGCCTGGGGAGACAGGGTGGGCTAAATGAGCAGTTCTTC	CASSLGRQGGLNEQFF
TRBV29-1	TRBJ2-3	-	-	TGCAGCGTTGCGTCGAGCATGGATACGCAGTATTTT	CSVASSMDTQYF
TRBV10-2	TRBJ2-5	TRBD1	few	TGCGCCAGCAGTGTGACAGGGGGCGGACAACAAGAGACCCAGTACTTC	CASSVTGGGQQETQYF
TRBV5-1	TRBJ2-1	-	-	TGCGCCAGCATCAGGACCGTGGGGGATGAGCAGTTCTTC	CASIRTVGDEQFF
TRBV27	TRBJ2-1	TRBD2	-	TGTGCCAGCAGCACCGGACTAGCGAGTCAGTTCTTC	CASSTGLASQFF
TRBV29-1	TRBJ2-5	-	-	TGCAGCGTTGAACGGACCAAACAAGAGACCCAGTACTTC	CSVERTKQETQYF